The 29 T cell receptor beta chains below all came from one sample that was sequenced in a study of OX40 agonist ivuxolimab in advanced cancers. This table comes from immunoSEQ multiplex PCR, and its TCRdb copy is limited to in-frame clones, with some not included. This table has 65,000 to 80,000 clones, around 90% appearing once. The material was CD4+ or CD8+ T cells sorted from blood, obtained in a trial of the OX40 agonist ivuxolimab. These receptors came from an adult with an advanced solid tumor such as melanoma, head and neck, liver or kidney cancer.

The V and J genes are TRBV28 and TRBJ2-2, with 9 bases aligning to TRBD1. Trimming cost V 10 bases and J 1 base; bases outside gene matches: 4. Germline CDR1 reads MDHEN; CDR2 reads SYDVKM. The CDR3 consists of 14 residues. The CDR3 spells CATKGQGNTGELFF. The CDR3 nucleotides are TGTGCCACCAAGGGACAGGGGAACACCGGGGAGCTGTTTTTT.

The chain couples TRBV5-1 to TRBJ2-7; 8 bases are a match to TRBD2. V trimming: 0 bases; J trimming: 3 bases; junction bases outside the gene matches: 8. CDR1 is SGHRS and CDR2 is YFSETQ in the germline V gene. The CDR3 contains 16 residues. The CDR3 is CASSLGGGRRGYEQYF. The CDR3 DNA follows: TGCGCCAGCAGCTTGGGGGGCGGGAGGCGAGGCTACGAGCAGTACTTC.

J is TRBJ1-2 and V is TRBV6-6, with 9 bases matching TRBD1. V dropped 6 bases and J dropped 5; count of bases not matched to a gene: 13. This CDR3 spans 16 amino acids. Germline CDR1 reads MNHNY; CDR2 reads SVGAGI (reference sequence). The CDR3 coding sequence is TGTGCCAGCAGCAAGGGGTTCGGGACAGGGAATTATGGCTACACCTTC. Its protein product is CASSKGFGTGNYGYTF.

This chain links TRBV14 with TRBJ1-3, with no clear D. The V end lost 3 bases, the J end lost 0 bases, and 12 bases lay between the germline ends. The CDR3 totals 16 residues. Per germline, CDR1 SGHDN and CDR2 FVKESK. CDR3 loop: CASSHGVSHSGNTIYF. The CDR3 nucleotides read TGTGCCAGCAGCCATGGTGTCAGCCACTCTGGAAACACCATATATTTT.

The V call is TRBV28, the J call TRBJ2-1; the D gene is possibly TRBD1 (5 bases). This CDR3 region has 17 residues. The V and J ends lost 3 bases and 4 bases respectively, with 19 bases between them. Germline lookup yields CDR1 MDHEN and CDR2 SYDVKM. The CDR3 nucleotides are TGTGCCAGCAGTTTTACACAGGTTCTGAGGAAATACAATGAGCAGTTCTTC. It translates to CASSFTQVLRKYNEQFF.

This chain joins TRBV27 and TRBJ1-5; 8 positions agree with TRBD1. V dropped 2 bases and J dropped 6; count of bases not matched to a gene: 6. CDR1 and CDR2 (germline): MNHEY, SMNVEV (reference sequence). The CDR3 covers 15 residues. In nucleotides, the CDR3 is TGTGCCAGCAGTTTAGCTCAGGGGGCGAGTCAGCCCCAGCATTTT. This translates into CASSLAQGASQPQHF.

The chain is built from TRBV18 and TRBJ1-2; no clear D. V lost 6 bases to trimming and J lost 8 bases, with 22 bases between them. CDR3 length: 15 amino acids. Per the germline V gene, CDR1 is KGHSH and CDR2 is LQKENI. The CDR3 DNA reads TGTGCCAGCTCGCCCGGGCGGGAGTTCTATTCCGGCTACACCTTC. Amino acid sequence: CASSPGREFYSGYTF.

The gene calls are TRBV5-1 and TRBJ2-3; 8 positions agree with TRBD2. Germline values: CDR1 SGHRS, CDR2 YFSETQ. CDR3 length equals 15 residues. V lost 1 base, J lost 9 bases, and 10 bases stayed unmatched. The DNA for the CDR3 is TGCGCCAGCAGCTTGCGGGGGACTAGGGCCCACACGCAGTATTTT. Translating it yields CASSLRGTRAHTQYF.

A single count supports this clone. The genes are TRBV10-3 and TRBJ1-1, with D perhaps TRBD1 (5 bases). Germline V gene sequence: CDR1 ENHRY, CDR2 SYGVKD. V was cut by 3 bases and J by 11 bases, with 10 bases left in between. The CDR3 contains 11 residues. CDR3 DNA sequence: TGTGCCATCAGTGACGGGACTGGGGCTTTCTTT. It translates to CAISDGTGAFF.

The chain is built from TRBV5-4 and TRBJ1-2; possible D gene TRBD1, 6 bases. V lost 0 bases, J lost 3 bases, and 12 bases lay in between. CDR3 size: 15 residues. CDR1 is SGHNT and CDR2 is YYREEE in the germline V gene (reference sequence). CDR3 region: CASSLVQGSDYGYTF. Written as DNA, the CDR3 is TGTGCCAGCAGCTTGGTTCAGGGGTCCGACTATGGCTACACCTTC.

The chain links TRBV19 to TRBJ2-7; TRBD2 matches 7 bases. The CDR3 is made up of 13 amino acids. V lost 8 bases and J lost 7; bases outside the gene matches: 11. Germline loops: CDR1 LNHDA, CDR2 SQIVND (reference sequence). CDR3 sequence reads: CASSAGWSGEQYF. In DNA form, the CDR3 reads TGTGCCAGTTCAGCGGGATGGTCTGGGGAGCAGTACTTC. Complete variable domain (other parts from reference TRBV19 and TRBJ2-7): DGGITQSPKYLFRKEGQNVTLSCEQNLNHDAMYWYRQDPGQGLRLIYYSQIVNDFQKGDIAEGYSVSREKKESFPLTVTSAQKNPTAFYLCASSAGWSGEQYFGPGTRLTVT.

This chain connects TRBV4-3 to TRBJ1-2, with D hard to call. The CDR3 extends over 14 amino acids. Germline V lookup: CDR1 LGHNA, CDR2 YSLEER. Trimming took off 0 bases at V and 4 bases at J, with 9 bases between the two ends. This CDR3 reads CASSQDFTTYGYTF. CDR3 DNA sequence: TGCGCCAGCAGCCAAGATTTCACCACCTATGGCTACACCTTC.

The chain couples TRBV7-2 to TRBJ1-4; 8 bases agree with TRBD1. The CDR3 runs to 14 residues. Germline CDR1 and CDR2: SGHTA and FQGNSA. The V segment lost 7 bases and the J segment 8 bases; nucleotides outside the gene matches: 9. As DNA, the CDR3 is TGTGCCAGCACACGGGACAGGTCGGACGAAAAACTGTTTTTT. The encoded protein is CASTRDRSDEKLFF. Full variable domain (missing parts from reference TRBV7-2 and TRBJ1-4): GAGVSQSPSNKVTEKGKDVELRCDPISGHTALYWYRQSLGQGLEFLIYFQGNSAPDKSGLPSDRFSAERTGGSVSTLTIQRTQQEDSAVYLCASTRDRSDEKLFFGSGTQLSVL.

The chain links TRBV5-6 to TRBJ1-4; D remains ambiguous. The germline CDR1 and CDR2 sequences are SGHDT and YYEEEE. This CDR3 region has 16 residues. The V end lost 1 base, the J end lost 5 bases, and 15 bases lay between the germline ends. For the CDR3, the DNA is TGTGCCAGCAGCTTGTCGACCTGGTATGGGAATGAAAAACTGTTTTTT. It is translated as CASSLSTWYGNEKLFF.

This clone has only one observation. The CDR3 loop reads CASSLALEGQGFSGNTIYF. CDR3 DNA: TGTGCCAGCAGCTTAGCACTAGAGGGACAGGGTTTTTCTGGAAACACCATATATTTT. The V and J genes are TRBV7-9 and TRBJ1-3; TRBD1 matches 9 bases. Trimming cost V 0 bases and J 1 base; bases outside gene matches: 10. Germline loops: CDR1 SEHNR, CDR2 FQNEAQ (reference sequence). The CDR3 is made up of 19 amino acids.

V usage is TRBV19 and J usage is TRBJ2-1, with D hard to call. CDR1 and CDR2 from the germline V gene are LNHDA and SQIVND (reference sequence). The CDR3 length is 14 residues. Trimming cost V 6 bases and J 10 bases, with 19 bases left between them. CDR3 region: CASSPLMAASEQFF. CDR3 nucleotides: TGTGCCAGTAGCCCCCTGATGGCGGCGTCCGAGCAGTTCTTC.

This chain connects TRBV11-3 to TRBJ1-1; tentatively, D is TRBD1 (6 bases). The V gene's germline CDR1 is SGHNT and CDR2 YENEEA. V shed 2 bases and J shed 8 bases, with 18 bases lying between them. The CDR3 consists of 15 residues. CDR3 coding DNA: TGTGCCAGCAGCTTAACCCATGGGCAGGGGCGCGAAGCTTTCTTT. Protein sequence: CASSLTHGQGREAFF.

The sample holds a few counts of this clone. The chain combines TRBV7-9 with TRBJ1-1, with D possibly TRBD1 on 6 matching bases. Trimming stripped 6 bases from V and 0 bases from J, with 14 bases between. The CDR3 length is 15 residues. The germline gives CDR1 SEHNR, CDR2 FQNEAQ (reference sequence). This chain's CDR3 is CASRSARGMNTEAFF. CDR3 DNA: TGTGCCAGCAGGTCAGCCAGGGGCATGAACACTGAAGCTTTCTTT.

This rearrangement joins TRBV27 to TRBJ2-5; D possibly corresponds to TRBD2 (7 bases). Germline V lookup: CDR1 MNHEY, CDR2 SMNVEV (reference sequence). The CDR3 covers 15 residues. Trimming took off 5 bases at V and 5 bases at J, with 18 bases between the two ends. CDR3 amino acids: CASSRMWGGRETQYF. The CDR3 DNA reads TGTGCCAGCAGTCGCATGTGGGGGGGCAGGGAGACCCAGTACTTC.

DNA for the CDR3: TGCGCCAGCAGTTCCGGGGGAATTGACCAAGCAAGGCGCGAGCAGTACTTC. The encoded protein is CASSSGGIDQARREQYF. V is TRBV10-1 and J is TRBJ2-7, with D maybe TRBD2 (6 bases). The CDR3 has 17 residues. With 5 bases removed from V and 6 bases from J, the gap between germline ends came to 26 bases. From germline, CDR1 is WNHNN and CDR2 SYGVQD (reference sequence).

The chain has TRBV28 and TRBJ1-1; D possibly corresponds to TRBD1 (5 bases). This CDR3 spans 14 amino acids. Trimming removed 7 bases from V and 4 bases from J, with 16 bases in between. Germline V gene lookup returns CDR1 MDHEN and CDR2 SYDVKM. For the CDR3, the DNA is TGTGCCAGCACCCGTGGGGGTATGGGCACTGAAGCTTTCTTT. This gives the protein CASTRGGMGTEAFF.

The chain carries TRBV7-6 and TRBJ2-1; 11 bases are shared with TRBD1. Germline V gene lookup returns CDR1 SGHVS and CDR2 FNYEAQ. The J segment lost 5 bases and the V segment lost 5 bases, leaving 5 bases of the junction unmatched. The CDR3 loop spans 15 amino acids. The CDR3 here is CASSKGQGDHNEQFF. In nucleotides, the CDR3 is TGTGCCAGCAGCAAGGGACAGGGGGATCACAATGAGCAGTTCTTC.

The chain couples TRBV10-3 to TRBJ1-5, with a possible D match to TRBD1 (6 bases). V gave up 4 bases and J gave up 7 bases, with 11 bases separating them. The CDR3 consists of 13 residues. From germline, CDR1 is ENHRY and CDR2 SYGVKD. DNA of the CDR3: TGTGCCATCAGTGGGGGGGCCGGGCAGCCCCAGCATTTT. This gives the protein CAISGGAGQPQHF.

This rearrangement joins TRBV18 to TRBJ1-3, with D possibly TRBD1 on 6 matching bases. Germline V gene data show CDR1 as KGHSH and CDR2 as LQKENI. CDR3 length: 13 residues. Trimming removed 8 bases from V and 1 base from J, with 9 bases in between. This CDR3 is CASAQGSGNTIYF. CDR3 bases: TGTGCCAGCGCTCAGGGGTCTGGAAACACCATATATTTT.

The rearrangement uses TRBV7-2 and TRBJ1-5; 7 positions match TRBD1. V dropped 3 bases and J dropped 2; count of bases not matched to a gene: 4. In germline, CDR1 is SGHTA, CDR2 FQGNSA. The CDR3 is 15 amino acids. The CDR3 protein is CASSFRQGRNQPQHF. Here the CDR3 DNA reads TGTGCCAGCAGCTTTCGACAGGGCCGCAATCAGCCCCAGCATTTT.

The gene calls are TRBV5-1 and TRBJ2-5, with D perhaps TRBD1 (6 bases). V lost 4 bases, J lost 1 base, and 11 bases lay in between. The length of the CDR3 is 14 residues. In germline, CDR1 is SGHRS, CDR2 YFSETQ. This CDR3 reads CASSAIQGQETQYF. The CDR3, as DNA: TGCGCCAGCAGCGCTATACAGGGCCAAGAGACCCAGTACTTC.

This clone has just a few counts. This chain uses TRBV4-2 with TRBJ2-7, with D hard to call. Trimming cost V 1 base and J 0 bases, with 13 bases left between them. Germline lookup yields CDR1 LGHNA and CDR2 YNFKEQ. The CDR3 has 16 residues. CDR3 nucleotides: TGTGCCAGCAGCCAAGGTAGAGGACGGTTCTCCTACGAGCAGTACTTC. Amino acids: CASSQGRGRFSYEQYF.

The chain recombines TRBV11-3 with TRBJ2-1; no firm D call. V was clipped by 2 bases and J by 5 bases, with 10 bases between them. The germline V gene encodes CDR1 SGHNT and CDR2 YENEEA. The CDR3 totals 14 residues. The CDR3 sequence is CASSLMGTNNEQFF. The CDR3 DNA reads TGTGCCAGCAGCTTAATGGGAACGAACAATGAGCAGTTCTTC.

This chain joins TRBV19 and TRBJ2-1; 7 nucleotides line up with TRBD2. The CDR3 has 16 residues. In germline, CDR1 is LNHDA, CDR2 SQIVND (reference sequence). V shed 3 bases, J shed 9 bases, and the junction held 14 bases outside the gene matches. CDR3 region: CASSIRAGAGGGEQFF. The CDR3 bases are TGTGCCAGTAGTATTAGGGCGGGAGCGGGCGGGGGTGAGCAGTTCTTC. Based on the CDR3 plus reference TRBV19 and TRBJ2-1, the full variable domain is DGGITQSPKYLFRKEGQNVTLSCEQNLNHDAMYWYRQDPGQGLRLIYYSQIVNDFQKGDIAEGYSVSREKKESFPLTVTSAQKNPTAFYLCASSIRAGAGGGEQFFGPGTRLTVL.